This TCR beta chain was obtained from a study of blood T cell repertoires in COVID-19. The CDR3 is made up of 15 amino acids. The V end was cut by 2 bases, the J end by 7 bases, with 13 bases between. The germline V gene has CDR1 SGHNT and CDR2 YYREEE (reference sequence). This table comes from immunoSEQ multiplex PCR, and its TCRdb copy is limited to in-frame clones, with some not included. This sample has some 71,000 clones; around 89% occur once, and the top ten carry 5.3%. J is TRBJ1-6 and V is TRBV5-4, with D possibly matching TRBD1 (6 bases). Sequenced sample: peripheral blood. The receptor's source is a man aged 45-65 years with acute or convalescent COVID-19. This chain's CDR3 is CASSFAGQKNSPLHF. The CDR3 DNA is TGTGCCAGCAGCTTTGCAGGACAGAAGAATTCACCCCTCCACTTT.